The present T cell receptor beta chain was sequenced within a study of glioma-infiltrating T cells. TCR alpha and beta CDR3 regions were amplified from RNA using iRepertoire nested multiplex PCR. One-step reverse transcription and amplification started from approximately 100-400 ng of tissue mRNA or PBMC total RNA. Via MiXCR, TCRdb re-called the multiplex PCR reads, giving one row per CDR3 protein. Here the sample spans approximately 120,000 distinct CDR3 sequences, less than 30% being singletons. Points from the study as a whole: Non-neoplastic patients had below-expected tissue-blood divergence, while all gliomas exceeded expectation. CDR3 overlap between tissue and blood was very small.

This clonotype was recorded at least ten times. As yet, its antigen is unknown. The sequencing sample was made of glioma tissue, nonneoplastic brain tissue, or PBMCs (not recorded which). The clonotype originates from a human donor with low-grade glioma or glioblastoma, undergoing nonglioma brain surgery, or in good health (not recorded which).

The CDR3 nucleotides are TGCAGTGCTAGAGATGGCGCTAGCGGCACAGATACGCAGTATTTT. Protein sequence: CSARDGASGTDTQYF. The V gene is TRBV20-1, the J gene TRBJ2-3; D possibly corresponds to TRBD2 (6 bases). The V end was cut by 0 bases, the J end by 1 base, with 11 bases between. Germline CDR1 and CDR2: DFQATT and SNEGSKA (reference sequence). The CDR3 extends over 15 amino acids.